This TCR beta chain was profiled in a study of cytomegalovirus exposure and HLA in healthy donors. Notes on the study in general: With DRB1 most and HLA-C fewest, TCR association rates differed between HLA loci in a later analysis.

About this clone: Its antigen is not known.

V was pared by 0 bases and J by 10 bases, with 15 bases between. This CDR3 spans 14 amino acids. CDR1 and CDR2 from the germline V gene are SGDLS and YYNGEE. The PCR made use of 60 Vbeta and 13 Jbeta primers. Libraries were prepared by immunoSEQ multiplex PCR; TCRdb keeps only in-frame clonotypes and omits some of them. The sample lists under 150,000 clones, 70% to 85% occurring once. Sequencing used PBMCs. The source is a young man in good health and CMV-seropositive. The chain carries TRBV9 and TRBJ2-3; D is undetermined. The DNA of the CDR3 is TGTGCCAGCAGCGTAGGCCCTCTCGTCGCGCCGCAGTATTTT. Translated: CASSVGPLVAPQYF.